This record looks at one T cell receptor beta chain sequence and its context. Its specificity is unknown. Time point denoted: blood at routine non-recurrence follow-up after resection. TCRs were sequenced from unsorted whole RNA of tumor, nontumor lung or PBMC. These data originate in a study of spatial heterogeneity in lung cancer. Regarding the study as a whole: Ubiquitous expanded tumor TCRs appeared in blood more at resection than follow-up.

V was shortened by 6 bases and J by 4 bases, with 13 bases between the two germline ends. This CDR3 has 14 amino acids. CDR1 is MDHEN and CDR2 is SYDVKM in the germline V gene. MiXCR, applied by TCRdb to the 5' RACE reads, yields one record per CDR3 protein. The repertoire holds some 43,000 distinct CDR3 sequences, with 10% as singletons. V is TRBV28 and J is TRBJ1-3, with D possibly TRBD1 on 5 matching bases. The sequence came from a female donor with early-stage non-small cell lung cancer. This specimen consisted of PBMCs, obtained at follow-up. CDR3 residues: CASSSGLVGNTIYF. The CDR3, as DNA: TGTGCCAGCAGCTCAGGGTTGGTCGGAAACACCATATATTTT.